This TCR beta chain was identified during a study of shared clonotypes between healthy human individuals. Generated by immunoSEQ multiplex PCR, the TCRdb table keeps only in-frame clones and is missing some. The table includes about 1.4 million clones, roughly 96% detected once. This clone has only a few counts. Its antigen is unidentified. The study's findings and limits: The donor pool, a small one, limited the genetic and exposure-history diversity represented.

From germline, CDR1 is MGHRA and CDR2 YSYEKL. The length of the CDR3 is 15 residues. V lost 4 bases and J lost 5; bases outside the gene matches: 9. This receptor was obtained from a man aged 25-45 years in good health. Sequencing input: naive CD4+ T cells sorted from blood. Subset of the sample: CD45RA+ positively selected. V gene TRBV4-1 combines with J gene TRBJ1-1; 8 bases fit TRBD1. In DNA, the CDR3 is TGCGCCAGCAGCCTCGGCGCAGGGGGCAAAACTGAAGCTTTCTTT. Translating gives CASSLGAGGKTEAFF.